The rows below give T cell receptor beta chains drawn from one sample of a study of identical twins. TCRdb passed the 5' RACE reads through MiXCR, listing each CDR3 protein once. The table lists 450,000 or so distinct CDR3 sequences, roughly 20% of them singletons. The sequenced material came from naive T cells sorted from blood. The receptors were sampled from a middle-aged man in good health. CDR3s include the opening cysteine and the closing phenylalanine or tryptophan. Fields, in order: J gene, V gene, D gene, clone size, CDR3 DNA, CDR3 protein. The D gene is left open where the match is weak. Expanded clones are given a class, and other clones once, few, many or no size at all.

J gene: TRBJ1-3
V gene: TRBV21-1
D gene: -
clone size: -
CDR3 DNA: TGTGCCAGCAGCAAAAGACCCCAGACAGGGCGATTTCGGGGAAACACCATATATTTT
CDR3 protein: CASSKRPQTGRFRGNTIYF

J gene: TRBJ1-4
V gene: TRBV27
D gene: -
clone size: -
CDR3 DNA: TGTGCCAGCACCCATCCCCGGGGAGGGGGAAATGAAAAACTGTTTTTT
CDR3 protein: CASTHPRGGGNEKLFF

J gene: TRBJ2-1
V gene: TRBV29-1
D gene: TRBD1
clone size: many
CDR3 DNA: TGCAGCGTTGGGGACAGGAGGGTTTTCAATGAGCAGTTCTTC
CDR3 protein: CSVGDRRVFNEQFF

J gene: TRBJ1-2
V gene: TRBV27
D gene: TRBD1
clone size: few
CDR3 DNA: TGTGCCAGCAGCAATGTACCGGGACAGGGGGCCTTTGGCTACACCTTC
CDR3 protein: CASSNVPGQGAFGYTF

J gene: TRBJ2-7
V gene: TRBV20-1
D gene: TRBD2
clone size: many
CDR3 DNA: TGCAGCGGGAGACTAGCGGGAGGGGTGCAGTACTTC
CDR3 protein: CSGRLAGGVQYF

J gene: TRBJ1-5
V gene: TRBV6-1
D gene: -
clone size: few
CDR3 DNA: TGTGCCAGCAGGGGTAGTAGTCCTAGCAATCAGCCCCAGCATTTT
CDR3 protein: CASRGSSPSNQPQHF

J gene: TRBJ2-3
V gene: TRBV7-2
D gene: -
clone size: -
CDR3 DNA: TGTGCCAGCAGCTTAGTACAGATAACAGATTCGCAGTATTTT
CDR3 protein: CASSLVQITDSQYF

J gene: TRBJ2-3
V gene: TRBV5-1
D gene: TRBD1
clone size: -
CDR3 DNA: TGCGCCAGCAGCTCCGGGACAGATCCCCCAGATACGCAGTATTTT
CDR3 protein: CASSSGTDPPDTQYF

J gene: TRBJ1-1
V gene: TRBV29-1
D gene: -
clone size: -
CDR3 DNA: TGCACCGCCGGGGGTCGGTACACTGAAGCTTTCTTT
CDR3 protein: CTAGGRYTEAFF

J gene: TRBJ1-4
V gene: TRBV20-1
D gene: -
clone size: -
CDR3 DNA: TGCAGTGCTAGTTACGAAAAACTGTTTTTT
CDR3 protein: CSASYEKLFF

J gene: TRBJ1-2
V gene: TRBV20-1
D gene: -
clone size: -
CDR3 DNA: TGCAGTGCAATTGAGAGCTATGGCTACACCTTC
CDR3 protein: CSAIESYGYTF

J gene: TRBJ2-4
V gene: TRBV27
D gene: -
clone size: -
CDR3 DNA: TGTGCCAGCAGCAAGGAGACCGCCAAAAACATTCAGTACTTC
CDR3 protein: CASSKETAKNIQYF

J gene: TRBJ2-7
V gene: TRBV5-1
D gene: -
clone size: many
CDR3 DNA: TGCGCCAGCAGCGCCTATCTCGGGGGGCGTACCGAGCAGTACTTC
CDR3 protein: CASSAYLGGRTEQYF

J gene: TRBJ2-1
V gene: TRBV10-3
D gene: -
clone size: many
CDR3 DNA: TGTGCCATCAGTGAGTCTAAATACAATGAGCAGTTCTTC
CDR3 protein: CAISESKYNEQFF

J gene: TRBJ2-1
V gene: TRBV6-1
D gene: TRBD2
clone size: many
CDR3 DNA: TGTGCCAGCAGTCCAGGCGGGGGGACCTACAATGAGCAGTTCTTC
CDR3 protein: CASSPGGGTYNEQFF

J gene: TRBJ2-7
V gene: TRBV20-1
D gene: -
clone size: -
CDR3 DNA: TGCAGTGCTAGCTCAGGGAGAATCTACGAGCAGTACTTC
CDR3 protein: CSASSGRIYEQYF

J gene: TRBJ2-3
V gene: TRBV20-1
D gene: -
clone size: -
CDR3 DNA: TGCAGTGCTTACCGAGATACGCAGTATTTT
CDR3 protein: CSAYRDTQYF

J gene: TRBJ2-2
V gene: TRBV28
D gene: TRBD1
clone size: many
CDR3 DNA: TGTGCCAGCAGCGAAGACAGGGGGCCTGACGGGGAGCTGTTTTTT
CDR3 protein: CASSEDRGPDGELFF

J gene: TRBJ2-1
V gene: TRBV29-1
D gene: TRBD2
clone size: many
CDR3 DNA: TGCAGCGTTGACGCGGCTAGCGGGAGTAGCGAGCAGTTCTTC
CDR3 protein: CSVDAASGSSEQFF

J gene: TRBJ1-5
V gene: TRBV20-1
D gene: TRBD1
clone size: -
CDR3 DNA: TGCAGTGCTTCACCGGGACAGGGGTTATTGGCAGGGCAGCCCCAGCATTTT
CDR3 protein: CSASPGQGLLAGQPQHF

J gene: TRBJ2-2
V gene: TRBV10-3
D gene: TRBD1
clone size: -
CDR3 DNA: TGTGCCATCAGTCCTTACGAGGGGGCCGGCGGGGAGCTGTTTTTT
CDR3 protein: CAISPYEGAGGELFF

J gene: TRBJ2-3
V gene: TRBV11-2
D gene: TRBD2
clone size: -
CDR3 DNA: TGTGCCAGCAGCTCCCCTAGCGGGAGGCGACTCAGCACAGATACGCAGTATTTT
CDR3 protein: CASSSPSGRRLSTDTQYF

J gene: TRBJ2-1
V gene: TRBV12-3/TRBV12-4
D gene: -
clone size: few
CDR3 DNA: TGTGCCAGCAGTTTCGGGGCCATATACAATGAGCAGTTCTTC
CDR3 protein: CASSFGAIYNEQFF

J gene: TRBJ2-3
V gene: TRBV10-3
D gene: -
clone size: few
CDR3 DNA: TGTGCCATCAGTGGGGGACGTGGGACTTCCTCCGCAGATACGCAGTATTTT
CDR3 protein: CAISGGRGTSSADTQYF

J gene: TRBJ1-1
V gene: TRBV14
D gene: -
clone size: -
CDR3 DNA: TGTGCCAGCAGCCAAGCCCGGCGGGCTGGGGCTTTCTTT
CDR3 protein: CASSQARRAGAFF

J gene: TRBJ2-5
V gene: TRBV7-9
D gene: TRBD1
clone size: few
CDR3 DNA: TGTGCCAGCAGCACCGGACAGGCCCTCCAAGAGACCCAGTACTTC
CDR3 protein: CASSTGQALQETQYF

J gene: TRBJ2-1
V gene: TRBV4-3
D gene: -
clone size: few
CDR3 DNA: TGCGCCAGCAGCCAAGACAGGCTGGAGTCAAGAGCTGGGAACAATGAGCAGTTCTTC
CDR3 protein: CASSQDRLESRAGNNEQFF

J gene: TRBJ1-1
V gene: TRBV20-1
D gene: -
clone size: few
CDR3 DNA: TGCAGTGCTAGAGTTAGAGGGAACACTGAAGCTTTCTTT
CDR3 protein: CSARVRGNTEAFF

J gene: TRBJ2-5
V gene: TRBV7-8
D gene: -
clone size: few
CDR3 DNA: TGTGCCAGCAGCTTAGTACCAGACCAAGAGACCCAGTACTTC
CDR3 protein: CASSLVPDQETQYF

J gene: TRBJ2-1
V gene: TRBV19
D gene: -
clone size: -
CDR3 DNA: TGTGCCAGTAGCCCTACCGGGACCCCTTATGAGCAGTTCTTC
CDR3 protein: CASSPTGTPYEQFF

J gene: TRBJ1-5
V gene: TRBV7-8
D gene: -
clone size: many
CDR3 DNA: TGTGCCAGCAGCCAAGCGACAGAATTTAGCAATCAGCCCCAGCATTTT
CDR3 protein: CASSQATEFSNQPQHF

J gene: TRBJ1-2
V gene: TRBV4-2
D gene: TRBD1
clone size: many
CDR3 DNA: TGTGCCAGCAGCCAAGATATAGAGTCGGGACAGCGCTATGGCTACACCTTC
CDR3 protein: CASSQDIESGQRYGYTF

J gene: TRBJ2-1
V gene: TRBV20-1
D gene: TRBD2
clone size: few
CDR3 DNA: TGCAGTGCTAGAGACGTTATAGCGGGGGTCTACAATGAGCAGTTCTTC
CDR3 protein: CSARDVIAGVYNEQFF

J gene: TRBJ2-1
V gene: TRBV24-1
D gene: TRBD2
clone size: -
CDR3 DNA: TGTGCCACCAGTGAAGGAGCTAGCGGGAGGGCCATCGATGAGCAGTTCTTC
CDR3 protein: CATSEGASGRAIDEQFF

J gene: TRBJ1-1
V gene: TRBV5-5
D gene: TRBD1
clone size: many
CDR3 DNA: TGTGCCAGCAGCTCGGACAGGGGCGGCACTGAAGCTTTCTTT
CDR3 protein: CASSSDRGGTEAFF

J gene: TRBJ2-1
V gene: TRBV9
D gene: TRBD2
clone size: few
CDR3 DNA: TGTGCCAGCAGCGCCCGGACTAGCGGGATCTACAATGAGCAGTTCTTC
CDR3 protein: CASSARTSGIYNEQFF

J gene: TRBJ1-4
V gene: TRBV7-2
D gene: -
clone size: many
CDR3 DNA: TGTGCCAGCAGCCCCAGTATGATTGGGGGTGAAAAACTGTTTTTT
CDR3 protein: CASSPSMIGGEKLFF

J gene: TRBJ1-5
V gene: TRBV7-9
D gene: -
clone size: few
CDR3 DNA: TGTGCCAGCAGCTTTGGCCTAGACAATCACCCCCAGCATTTT
CDR3 protein: CASSFGLDNHPQHF

J gene: TRBJ2-2
V gene: TRBV5-6
D gene: TRBD2
clone size: few
CDR3 DNA: TGTGCCAGCAGCTATGGGACTAGCATTCGCACCGGGGAGCTGTTTTTT
CDR3 protein: CASSYGTSIRTGELFF

J gene: TRBJ2-7
V gene: TRBV4-1
D gene: -
clone size: many
CDR3 DNA: TGCGCCAGCAGCCAACAACAGGGCGTTGGCTCCTACGAGCAGTACTTC
CDR3 protein: CASSQQQGVGSYEQYF

J gene: TRBJ2-5
V gene: TRBV2
D gene: -
clone size: many
CDR3 DNA: TGTGCCAGCGCCCAAAGGGAGACCCAGTACTTC
CDR3 protein: CASAQRETQYF

J gene: TRBJ2-3
V gene: TRBV2
D gene: TRBD1
clone size: few
CDR3 DNA: TGTGCCATTCCGACAGGGGGAAAGGATACGCAGTATTTT
CDR3 protein: CAIPTGGKDTQYF

J gene: TRBJ1-1
V gene: TRBV10-3
D gene: TRBD1
clone size: -
CDR3 DNA: TGTGCCATCAGTGAGTCGTGGACAGGGAGGGAGAACACTGAAGCTTTCTTT
CDR3 protein: CAISESWTGRENTEAFF

J gene: TRBJ2-3
V gene: TRBV28
D gene: -
clone size: -
CDR3 DNA: TGTGCCAGCAACGGGGTCACCACAGATACGCAGTATTTT
CDR3 protein: CASNGVTTDTQYF

J gene: TRBJ2-1
V gene: TRBV29-1
D gene: TRBD2
clone size: -
CDR3 DNA: TGCAGCGTCATAATCAGGACTAGCTATTTTTACAATGAGCAGTTCTTC
CDR3 protein: CSVIIRTSYFYNEQFF

J gene: TRBJ2-3
V gene: TRBV5-6
D gene: -
clone size: -
CDR3 DNA: TGTGCCAGCAGCTTCCAACAGCTCGAGACGTCGCAGTATTTT
CDR3 protein: CASSFQQLETSQYF

J gene: TRBJ2-7
V gene: TRBV4-3
D gene: -
clone size: -
CDR3 DNA: TGCGCCAGCAGCCAAGGGCCGGGGATCTACTACGAGCAGTACTTC
CDR3 protein: CASSQGPGIYYEQYF

J gene: TRBJ2-5
V gene: TRBV21-1
D gene: -
clone size: few
CDR3 DNA: TGTGCCAGCAGCAAAGCACGATCGGCAGGACAAGAGACCCAGTACTTC
CDR3 protein: CASSKARSAGQETQYF

J gene: TRBJ2-1
V gene: TRBV27
D gene: TRBD1
clone size: few
CDR3 DNA: TGTGCCAGCAGCGGGACAGGACCCCACAATGAGCAGTTCTTC
CDR3 protein: CASSGTGPHNEQFF

J gene: TRBJ2-1
V gene: TRBV5-1
D gene: -
clone size: many
CDR3 DNA: TGCGCCAGCAGTTTGACAGAAAGCTCCTACAATGAGCAGTTCTTC
CDR3 protein: CASSLTESSYNEQFF

J gene: TRBJ1-5
V gene: TRBV11-2
D gene: -
clone size: few
CDR3 DNA: TGTGCCAGCAGCCGGGAAGGTTTTAATCAGCCCCAGCATTTT
CDR3 protein: CASSREGFNQPQHF

J gene: TRBJ2-7
V gene: TRBV12-3/TRBV12-4
D gene: TRBD1
clone size: many
CDR3 DNA: TGTGCCAGCAGTTCCCTTCCCAGCTGGGACAGGGGCCACGAGCAGTACTTC
CDR3 protein: CASSSLPSWDRGHEQYF